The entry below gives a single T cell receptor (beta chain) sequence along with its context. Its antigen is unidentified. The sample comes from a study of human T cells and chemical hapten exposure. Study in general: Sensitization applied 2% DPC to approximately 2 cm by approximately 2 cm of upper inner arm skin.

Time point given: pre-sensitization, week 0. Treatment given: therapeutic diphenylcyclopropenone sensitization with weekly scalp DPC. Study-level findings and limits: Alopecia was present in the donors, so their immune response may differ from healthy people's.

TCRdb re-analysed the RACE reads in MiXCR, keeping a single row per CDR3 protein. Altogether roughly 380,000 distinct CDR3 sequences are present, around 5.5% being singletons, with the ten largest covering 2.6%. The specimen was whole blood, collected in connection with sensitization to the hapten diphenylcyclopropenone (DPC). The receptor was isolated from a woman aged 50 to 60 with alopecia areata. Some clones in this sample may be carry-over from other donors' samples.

For the CDR3, the DNA is TGTGCCTGGAGTTTCCCCTCGGGACAGGGAGGGAAGCCCCAGCATTTT. This translates into CAWSFPSGQGGKPQHF. The chain recombines TRBV30 with TRBJ1-5; TRBD1 matches 9 bases. The CDR3 runs to 16 residues. J gave up 8 bases and V 2 bases, and 13 bases lay outside the gene matches. Germline V gives CDR1 GTSNPN, CDR2 SVGIG (reference sequence).